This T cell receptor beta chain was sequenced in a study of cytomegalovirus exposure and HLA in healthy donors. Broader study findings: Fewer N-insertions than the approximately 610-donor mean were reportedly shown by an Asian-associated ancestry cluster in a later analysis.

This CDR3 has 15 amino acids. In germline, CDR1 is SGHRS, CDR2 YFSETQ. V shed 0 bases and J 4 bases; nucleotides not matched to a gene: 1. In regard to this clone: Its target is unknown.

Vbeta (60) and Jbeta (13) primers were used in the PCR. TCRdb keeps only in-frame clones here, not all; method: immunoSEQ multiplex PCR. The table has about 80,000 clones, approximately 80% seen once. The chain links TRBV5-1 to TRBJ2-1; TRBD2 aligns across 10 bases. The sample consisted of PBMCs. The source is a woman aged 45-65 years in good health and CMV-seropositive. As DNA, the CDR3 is TGCGCCAGCAGCTTGGAACTAGCGGGGTACAATGAGCAGTTCTTC. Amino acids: CASSLELAGYNEQFF.